This T cell receptor beta chain derives from a study of OX40 agonist ivuxolimab in advanced cancers. Across the whole study: Those treated in dose escalation had hepatocellular carcinoma, melanoma, renal cell cancer or head and neck cancer. Partial response was recorded in three patients: one hepatocellular carcinoma and two cutaneous melanoma cases.

The table came from immunoSEQ multiplex PCR; TCRdb's copy has only in-frame clones and leaves some out. The sample includes 63,000 or so clones, approximately 81% of them seen just once. After removal of 8 bases from V and 4 bases from J, the junction contained 14 bases not matched to a gene. This CDR3 comprises 16 residues. Per germline, CDR1 MDHEN and CDR2 SYDVKM. With autoimmune disease history or systemic immunosuppression, patients were excluded. The receptor was derived from an adult with an advanced solid tumor such as melanoma, head and neck, liver or kidney cancer. V and J are TRBV28 and TRBJ1-2; 9 bases agree with TRBD1. The specimen was CD4+ or CD8+ T cells sorted from blood, collected in a trial of the OX40 agonist ivuxolimab. The CDR3, as DNA: TGTGCCAGCCAAGGACAGGGGTTATCTCTTGGCTATGGCTACACCTTC. It encodes CASQGQGLSLGYGYTF.